A selection of T cell receptor beta chains follows, all from one sample in a study of cytomegalovirus exposure and HLA in healthy donors. Data came from immunoSEQ multiplex PCR; TCRdb stores just in-frame clones and leaves some out. The table shows roughly 130,000 clones, with 65% to 90% occurring only once. Specimen: PBMCs. All receptors derive from a young man in good health and CMV-seronegative. Both conserved end residues are part of each CDR3.

J: TRBJ2-6
V: TRBV25-1
CDR3: CASSDPTGPPGANVLTF

J: TRBJ1-6
V: TRBV30
CDR3: CAWMRGGSPLHF

J: TRBJ2-7
V: TRBV7-2
CDR3: CASSPESGGADEQYF

J: TRBJ2-2
V: TRBV5-1
CDR3: CASSLSGQVITGELFF

J: TRBJ2-2
V: TRBV5-1
CDR3: CASSFRRDSIGELFF

J: TRBJ1-5
V: TRBV19
CDR3: CASSGTGGQPQHF

J: TRBJ2-1
V: TRBV7-2
CDR3: CASRAPGQGYNEQFF

J: TRBJ2-1
V: TRBV5-1
CDR3: CASSLGGAPNEQFF

J: TRBJ2-1
V: TRBV27
CDR3: CASSPHKRGGNEQFF

J: TRBJ1-2
V: TRBV28
CDR3: CASSPQAGNYGYTF

J: TRBJ1-1
V: TRBV6-5
CDR3: CASSYYARGTEAFF

J: TRBJ2-2
V: TRBV5-8
CDR3: CASSPRYGTGRTGELFF

J: TRBJ2-1
V: TRBV27
CDR3: CASSPDPARGLRGEQFF

J: TRBJ2-2
V: TRBV11-2
CDR3: CASSFKRGGDTGELFF

J: TRBJ2-5
V: TRBV5-1
CDR3: CASSLVLAGPETQYF

J: TRBJ2-1
V: TRBV6-5
CDR3: CASSHLDLAANEQFF

J: TRBJ2-3
V: TRBV2
CDR3: CASRKFSNRDRISRDTQYF

J: TRBJ1-4
V: TRBV5-1
CDR3: CASSSTVSTNEKLFF

J: TRBJ2-5
V: TRBV5-4
CDR3: CASSLLDGGASETQYF

J: TRBJ2-1
V: TRBV9
CDR3: CASGRGSNEQFF

J: TRBJ2-5
V: TRBV4-3
CDR3: CASSQDRGAQYF

J: TRBJ2-7
V: TRBV7-8
CDR3: CASSLWLEASHEQYF